This T cell receptor beta chain was sequenced in a study of CD8 T cells in Susac syndrome. Reverse transcription of roughly 0.5 to 1 ug RNA was carried out with random hexamers. TCRdb re-analysed the immunoSEQ multiplex PCR reads in MiXCR, keeping a single row per CDR3 protein. There are about 400,000 distinct CDR3 sequences in the sample; around 85% occur only once, and roughly 0.11% lies in the top ten. The receptor comes from a human donor with multiple sclerosis. The sequenced material came from CD8+ T cells from PBMCs.

DNA of the CDR3: TGCAGTGCTTTGGACAGGGGACCCTACGAGCAGTACTTC. Translation gives CSALDRGPYEQYF. This sequence joins TRBV20-1 and TRBJ2-7, with 9 positions matching TRBD1. V was pared by 5 bases and J by 2 bases, with 4 bases of the junction left unmatched. In germline, CDR1 is DFQATT, CDR2 SNEGSKA (reference sequence). The length of the CDR3 is 13 residues.